This section outlines one T cell receptor (beta chain) sequence together with its context. Authors' data handling: Amplified reference gene primers provided the basis for estimating nucleated cell counts. The protocol was immunoSEQ multiplex PCR, while the TCRdb copy is restricted to in-frame clones and leaves out a portion. V and J calls plus clone size are reproduced from that table; the DNA served to infer D and trimming. The sample includes some 31,000 clones, 90% seen only once; the top ten take about 13%. This entry is derived from a study of blood T cell repertoires in COVID-19. For the study at large: Researchers got acute and convalescent COVID-19 samples from the United States, Italy and Spain. T cells, B-cell-depleted T cells, or PBMCs provided the cDNA or gDNA that served as material.

The CDR3 is 17 residues long. The V segment lost 5 bases and the J segment 3 bases; nucleotides outside the gene matches: 17. CDR1 is SGHRS, CDR2 YFSETQ, per germline. The gene calls are TRBV5-1 and TRBJ2-7; the match to TRBD2 covers 7 bases. The receptor comes from a human donor in a cohort sampled during active COVID-19. The sample was peripheral blood. CDR3 bases: TGCGCCAGCAGTTCCTCGGTCTCAGCGGGATTTTTCTACGAGCAGTACTTC. Translating it yields CASSSSVSAGFFYEQYF. Drawing the rest from reference TRBV5-1 and TRBJ2-7, the complete variable domain is KAGVTQTPRYLIKTRGQQVTLSCSPISGHRSVSWYQQTPGQGLQFLFEYFSETQRNKGNFPGRFSGRQFSNSRSEMNVSTLELGDSALYLCASSSSVSAGFFYEQYFGPGTRLTVT.